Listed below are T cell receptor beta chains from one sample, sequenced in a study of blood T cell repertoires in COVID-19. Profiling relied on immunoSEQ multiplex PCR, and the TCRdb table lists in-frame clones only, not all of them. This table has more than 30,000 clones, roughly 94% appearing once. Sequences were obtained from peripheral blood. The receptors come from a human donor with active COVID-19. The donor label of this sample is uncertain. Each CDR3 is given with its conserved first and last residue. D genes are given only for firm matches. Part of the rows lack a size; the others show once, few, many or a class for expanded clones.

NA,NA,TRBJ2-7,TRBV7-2,TGTGCCAGCAGCACCCAGGTAGCCTACGAGCAGTACTTC,CASSTQVAYEQYF
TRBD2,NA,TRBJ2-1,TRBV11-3,TGTGCCAGCAGCGCCGATCCGGGACTAGCAGTTGGTGAGCAGTTCTTC,CASSADPGLAVGEQFF
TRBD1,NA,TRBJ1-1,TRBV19,TGTGCCAGTAGTATTCCGGGACAGGGAAGGGGTGAAGCTTTCTTT,CASSIPGQGRGEAFF
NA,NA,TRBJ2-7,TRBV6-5,TGTGCCAGCAGTACCGTCTACTCCTACGAGCAGTACTTC,CASSTVYSYEQYF
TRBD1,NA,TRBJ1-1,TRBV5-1,TGCGCCAGCAGCTGGGGACAGGTGGGCACTGAAGCTTTCTTT,CASSWGQVGTEAFF
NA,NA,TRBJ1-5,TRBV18,TGTGCCAGCTCACTCGACGGGTCTGCCCAGCATTTT,CASSLDGSAQHF
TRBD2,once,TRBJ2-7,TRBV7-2,TGTGCCAGCAGCGCGAACCACTTAGCGGGAGTTAACGAGCAGTACTTC,CASSANHLAGVNEQYF
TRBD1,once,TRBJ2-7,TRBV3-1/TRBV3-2,TGTGCCAGCAGCCGCTCGGGACAGGCCTACGAGCAGTACTTC,CASSRSGQAYEQYF
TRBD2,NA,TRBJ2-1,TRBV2,TGTGCCAGCACCATGGGACTAGCGTTAAATGAGCAGTTCTTC,CASTMGLALNEQFF
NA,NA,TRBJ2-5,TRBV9,TGTGCCAGCAGCGTAGGTGGTAGTACAGAGACCCAGTACTTC,CASSVGGSTETQYF
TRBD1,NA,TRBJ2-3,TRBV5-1,TGCGCCAGCAGCGGGAGGACAGGGGAGATCGGGCAGTATTTT,CASSGRTGEIGQYF
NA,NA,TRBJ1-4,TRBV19,TGTGCCAGTAGTATTAAAAGGGGAAGTGCAACTAATGAAAAACTGTTTTTT,CASSIKRGSATNEKLFF
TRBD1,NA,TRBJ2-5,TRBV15,TGTGCCACCAGCAGAGATCCGGGACAGGGAAGAGAGACCCAGTACTTC,CATSRDPGQGRETQYF
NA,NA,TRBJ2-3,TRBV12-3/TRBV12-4,TGTGCCAGTAGTCTTCGGCGGGATACGCAGTATTTT,CASSLRRDTQYF
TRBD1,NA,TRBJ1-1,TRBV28,TGTGCCAGCAGGCCGCAAGGGGGCAACACTGAAGCTTTCTTT,CASRPQGGNTEAFF
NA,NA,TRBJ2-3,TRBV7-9,TGTGCCAGCAGCTTAACGTCTGGAGACCTCCGAAAATTTAATACGCAGTATTTT,CASSLTSGDLRKFNTQYF
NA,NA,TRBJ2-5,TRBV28,TGTGCCAGCACCACCGGGAGTGAGACCCAGTACTTC,CASTTGSETQYF
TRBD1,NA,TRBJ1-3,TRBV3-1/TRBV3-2,TGTGCCAGCAGCTCAGACAGGGACGGCTCTGGAAACACCATATATTTT,CASSSDRDGSGNTIYF